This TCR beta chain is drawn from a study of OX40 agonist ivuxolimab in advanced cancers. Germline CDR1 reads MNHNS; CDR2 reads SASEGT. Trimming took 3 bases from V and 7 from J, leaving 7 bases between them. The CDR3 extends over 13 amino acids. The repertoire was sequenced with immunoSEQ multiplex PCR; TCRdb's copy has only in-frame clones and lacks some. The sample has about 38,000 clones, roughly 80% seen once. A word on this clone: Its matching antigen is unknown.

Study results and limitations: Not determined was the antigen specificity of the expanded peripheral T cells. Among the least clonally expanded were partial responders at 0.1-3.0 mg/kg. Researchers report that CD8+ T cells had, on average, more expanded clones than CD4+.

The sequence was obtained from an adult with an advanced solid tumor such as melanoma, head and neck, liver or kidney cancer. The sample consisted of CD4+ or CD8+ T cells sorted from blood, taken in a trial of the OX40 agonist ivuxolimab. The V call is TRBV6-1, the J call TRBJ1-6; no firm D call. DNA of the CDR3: TGTGCCAGCAGTGAGCGCCTCAATTCACCCCTCCACTTT. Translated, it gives CASSERLNSPLHF.